These 32 T cell receptor beta chains share one sample of origin, sequenced in a study of shared clonotypes between healthy human individuals. The data were produced by immunoSEQ multiplex PCR, yet TCRdb's version contains in-frame clones alone and is incomplete. The repertoire holds more than 1.2 million clones, with around 98.5% as singletons. The sample comprised naive CD4+ T cells sorted from blood. Subset in this sample: CD45RA+ positively selected. Receptors were obtained from a man younger than 45 in good health.

The V and J genes are TRBV11-2 and TRBJ2-2; tentative D call: TRBD2 (6 bases). V was cut by 5 bases and J by 5 bases, with 12 bases left in between. This CDR3 has 14 amino acids. From germline, CDR1 is SGHAT and CDR2 FQNNGV. For the CDR3, the DNA is TGTGCCAGCAGCCCTCTAGCGTTGACCGGGGAGCTGTTTTTT. Translation gives CASSPLALTGELFF.

The CDR3 sequence: CASSPAARVGGYTF. CDR3 DNA: TGTGCCAGCTCACCCGCGGCCAGGGTTGGGGGCTACACCTTC. V gene TRBV18 combines with J gene TRBJ1-2; D might be TRBD1 (5 bases). Between the trimmed V and J ends, which lost 3 bases and 8 bases, there was a span of 16 bases. The CDR3 is 14 residues long. The germline V gene has CDR1 KGHSH and CDR2 LQKENI.

The chain combines TRBV5-4 with TRBJ1-2; D is perhaps TRBD1 (5 bases). The CDR3 runs 15 residues. V was cut by 0 bases and J by 4 bases, with 13 bases left in between. Germline V gives CDR1 SGHNT, CDR2 YYREEE (reference sequence). The CDR3 reads CASSLVTTGFYGYTF. The CDR3 nucleotides read TGTGCCAGCAGCTTGGTCACAACAGGATTCTATGGCTACACCTTC.

The CDR3 nucleotides are TGCGCCAGCACCAAAGCGGGAGGACCCACAGATACGCAGTATTTT. It yields the protein CASTKAGGPTDTQYF. This chain uses TRBV4-1 with TRBJ2-3, with 9 bases lining up with TRBD2. With 7 bases clipped from V and 2 bases from J, the junction kept 7 bases outside the gene matches. Germline V gene data show CDR1 as MGHRA and CDR2 as YSYEKL. The CDR3 has 15 amino acids.

The rearrangement uses TRBV2 and TRBJ2-1; D is possibly TRBD1 (5 bases). V was pared by 3 bases and J by 11 bases, with 14 bases between. CDR3 size: 13 residues. Germline CDR1 reads SNHLY; CDR2 reads FYNNEI. In DNA form, the CDR3 reads TGTGCCAGCAGTGACATGGTGTCAGGGAAGCAGTTCTTC. Protein: CASSDMVSGKQFF.

The chain employs TRBV5-1 and TRBJ2-5; TRBD2 matches at 8 bases. Per germline, CDR1 SGHRS and CDR2 YFSETQ. V lost 2 bases, J lost 1 base, and 7 bases stayed unmatched. CDR3 size: 16 residues. CDR3 loop: CASSFLAGGSQETQYF. For the CDR3, the DNA is TGCGCCAGCAGCTTTTTGGCGGGGGGATCCCAAGAGACCCAGTACTTC.

This chain joins TRBV29-1 and TRBJ2-1; D is uncertain. CDR1 is SQVTM, CDR2 ANQGSEA, per germline. The CDR3 covers 19 residues. The ends were cut back, 4 bases at V and 6 bases at J, with 31 bases in the middle. In DNA form, the CDR3 reads TGCAGCGTTGCTCTCCACCCGACAAACCGACCCTTATTATCCAATGAGCAGTTCTTC. It encodes CSVALHPTNRPLLSNEQFF.

The gene calls are TRBV5-5 and TRBJ1-1; perhaps TRBD1 as D (6 bases). CDR3 length: 13 residues. V lost 7 bases, J lost 1 base, and 11 bases lay in between. CDR1 is SGHKS, CDR2 YYEKEE, per germline (reference sequence). The CDR3, as DNA: TGTGCCAGCTCGGGGGGCCCGAACACTGAAGCTTTCTTT. It codes for CASSGGPNTEAFF.

This rearrangement joins TRBV12-5 to TRBJ1-5; no firm D call. CDR3 length: 14 residues. Trimming pared 1 base from V and 9 bases from J, leaving 13 bases between. The germline gives CDR1 LGHNT, CDR2 FRNRAP. CDR3 nucleotide sequence: TGTGCTAGTGGTTTGGCAGTCCGGAGTCGGCCCCAGCATTTT. Translation gives CASGLAVRSRPQHF.

The CDR3 loop is CASSLYGVSYEQYF. The CDR3 bases are TGTGCCAGCAGCTTATATGGGGTTAGCTACGAGCAGTACTTC. This chain links TRBV5-6 with TRBJ2-7; D is unresolved. Germline V lookup: CDR1 SGHDT, CDR2 YYEEEE. V lost 2 bases and J 3 bases, leaving 12 bases between the germline ends. This CDR3 contains 14 residues.

V is TRBV5-1 and J is TRBJ2-1; D call uncertain. The V end lost 1 base, the J end lost 0 bases, and 14 bases lay between the germline ends. CDR1 is SGHRS, CDR2 YFSETQ, per germline. This CDR3 has 17 residues. CDR3 sequence: CASSLSNSLSSYNEQFF. Here the CDR3 DNA reads TGCGCCAGCAGCTTGTCCAATAGTTTGAGCTCCTACAATGAGCAGTTCTTC.

The J gene is TRBJ2-3, the V gene TRBV5-4; TRBD1 matches 10 bases. This CDR3 region has 15 residues. With V trimmed by 0 bases and J by 5 bases, 3 bases remained unmatched. Germline V gene lookup returns CDR1 SGHNT and CDR2 YYREEE (reference sequence). This chain's CDR3 is CASSLAGQGRDTQYF. As DNA, the CDR3 is TGTGCCAGCAGCTTGGCGGGACAGGGGCGAGATACGCAGTATTTT.

V usage is TRBV9 and J usage is TRBJ2-7; D gene ambiguous. CDR3 length: 15 amino acids. Germline V gene data show CDR1 as SGDLS and CDR2 as YYNGEE. Trimming pared 0 bases from V and 2 bases from J, leaving 12 bases between. CDR3 region: CASSVAVSPTYEQYF. CDR3 coding DNA: TGTGCCAGCAGCGTAGCGGTCAGCCCAACCTACGAGCAGTACTTC.

This chain connects TRBV7-3 to TRBJ2-7; D is undetermined. V was shortened by 2 bases and J by 9 bases, with 14 bases between the two germline ends. The CDR3 length is 13 residues. Germline loops: CDR1 SGHTA, CDR2 FQGTGA. This CDR3 reads CASSLGPEFGQYF. In DNA form, the CDR3 reads TGTGCCAGCAGCTTAGGGCCTGAGTTCGGGCAGTACTTC.

This chain joins TRBV5-4 and TRBJ2-5, with a tentative D call TRBD2 (5 bases). Germline V gene sequence: CDR1 SGHNT, CDR2 YYREEE (reference sequence). V was trimmed by 3 bases and J by 8 bases, leaving 8 bases between them. The length of the CDR3 is 11 residues. The DNA of the CDR3 is TGTGCCAGCAGCTACCGGACTACCCAGTACTTC. Translating gives CASSYRTTQYF.

The gene calls are TRBV27 and TRBJ1-5; D is perhaps TRBD1 (5 bases). V shed 5 bases and J shed 2 bases, with 16 bases lying between them. The CDR3 runs 16 residues. CDR1 MNHEY and CDR2 SMNVEV come from the germline V gene (reference sequence). The CDR3 coding sequence is TGTGCCAGCAGTAAATGGAGGGGCCCAGGCAATCAGCCCCAGCATTTT. It translates to CASSKWRGPGNQPQHF.

CDR3 bases: TGTGCCAGCTCCCTGAAATTAGCGGACTACAATGAGCAGTTCTTC. Translation: CASSLKLADYNEQFF. V is TRBV9 and J is TRBJ2-1; TRBD2 might be the D (6 bases). The germline V gene has CDR1 SGDLS and CDR2 YYNGEE. V was shortened by 7 bases and J by 3 bases, with 17 bases between the two germline ends. The CDR3 has 15 amino acids.

This clone was counted a single time. The V call is TRBV7-8, the J call TRBJ2-7; D gene ambiguous. Germline V CDR1 and CDR2: SGHVS, FQNEAQ. The V gene lost 0 bases and the J gene lost 1 base, with 13 bases spanning the gap. This CDR3 has 16 amino acids. The CDR3 DNA is TGTGCCAGCAGCTTAGCCATACAACCCGGGTCCTACGAGCAGTACTTC. Protein: CASSLAIQPGSYEQYF.

The rearrangement links TRBV7-9 to TRBJ2-7, with TRBD2 as a possible D gene (6 bases). Trimming removed 4 bases from V and 0 bases from J, with 13 bases in between. Germline V gene sequence: CDR1 SEHNR, CDR2 FQNEAQ (reference sequence). CDR3 length equals 15 residues. In DNA, the CDR3 is TGTGCCAGCAGCTCATGGGGGGTTAACTCCTACGAGCAGTACTTC. It codes for CASSSWGVNSYEQYF.

V and J are TRBV25-1 and TRBJ2-3, with a tentative D call TRBD2 (6 bases). Germline V CDR1 and CDR2: MGHDK, SYGVNS. V shed 1 base and J shed 3 bases, with 11 bases lying between them. The CDR3 runs 15 residues. This CDR3 is CASSELGGSTDTQYF. CDR3 sequence (DNA): TGTGCCAGCAGTGAATTGGGGGGAAGTACAGATACGCAGTATTTT.

The chain is built from TRBV7-9 and TRBJ2-3; D remains ambiguous. The CDR3 loop spans 13 amino acids. Trimming took off 3 bases at V and 4 bases at J, with 8 bases between the two ends. Germline V gene sequence: CDR1 SEHNR, CDR2 FQNEAQ (reference sequence). Here the CDR3 DNA reads TGTGCCAGCAGCTTCGAGTTATCAGATACGCAGTATTTT. It is translated as CASSFELSDTQYF.

The chain joins TRBV7-8 to TRBJ2-2, with D uncertain. The CDR3 consists of 11 residues. Germline CDR1 SGHVS, CDR2 FQNEAQ. V lost 5 bases to trimming and J lost 5 bases, with 3 bases between them. The CDR3 loop reads CASSKTGELFF. CDR3 nucleotide sequence: TGTGCCAGCAGCAAAACCGGGGAGCTGTTTTTT. The whole variable domain, remainder taken from reference TRBV7-8 and TRBJ2-2, is GAGVSQSPRYKVAKRGQDVALRCDPISGHVSLFWYQQALGQGPEFLTYFQNEAQLDKSGLPSDRFFAERPEGSVSTLKIQRTQQEDSAVYLCASSKTGELFFGEGSRLTVL.

Worth noting for this clone: Other DNA sequences in this sample translate to the same CDR3. This chain links TRBV2 with TRBJ2-7, with 10 nucleotides matching TRBD1. Losses at the gene ends were 6 bases for V and 6 bases for J; bases not matched to a gene: 2. The CDR3 sequence is 12 residues long. Germline CDR1 and CDR2: SNHLY and FYNNEI. The CDR3 here is CASSRDRGEQYF. As DNA, the CDR3 is TGTGCCAGCAGCAGGGACAGGGGCGAGCAGTACTTC.

The rearrangement links TRBV7-2 to TRBJ1-4; 7 bases agree with TRBD1. This CDR3 has 14 amino acids. With V trimmed by 5 bases and J by 5 bases, 5 bases remained unmatched. Germline V CDR1 and CDR2: SGHTA, FQGNSA. The CDR3 DNA is TGTGCCAGCAGCGGCAGGGGGGTGAATGAAAAACTGTTTTTT. Protein: CASSGRGVNEKLFF.

The chain joins TRBV14 to TRBJ2-1; 8 positions match TRBD1. The germline V gene has CDR1 SGHDN and CDR2 FVKESK. The CDR3 loop spans 14 amino acids. V gave up 5 bases and J gave up 6 bases; unmatched junction bases: 6. The CDR3 reads CASSVRGLANEQFF. The CDR3 DNA sequence: TGTGCCAGCAGCGTCAGGGGGCTCGCCAATGAGCAGTTCTTC.

Notes on this clone: Other DNA sequences from this sample encode an identical CDR3 as well. The gene calls are TRBV5-1 and TRBJ1-4, with 7 positions matching TRBD1. This CDR3 has 15 residues. Germline CDR1 is SGHRS and CDR2 is YFSETQ. J lost 3 bases, V lost 0 bases, and 2 bases had no gene match. The CDR3 DNA follows: TGCGCCAGCAGCTTGGCGGGGACAGCTAATGAAAAACTGTTTTTT. As protein: CASSLAGTANEKLFF.

The rearrangement joins TRBV28 to TRBJ1-5; D is possibly TRBD1 (6 bases). Germline assignment: CDR1 MDHEN and CDR2 SYDVKM. CDR3 length: 14 residues. With 6 bases removed from V and 8 bases from J, the gap between germline ends came to 17 bases. The CDR3 loop is CASSSDWGLEPQHF. The CDR3 DNA sequence: TGTGCCAGCAGCTCGGACTGGGGGCTAGAGCCCCAGCATTTT.

The chain combines TRBV10-2 with TRBJ2-1; D may be TRBD2 (6 bases). This CDR3 comprises 16 residues. Trimming took 3 bases from V and 0 from J, leaving 12 bases between them. Per the germline V gene, CDR1 is WSHSY and CDR2 is SAAADI. The CDR3: CASSEPSASSYNEQFF. CDR3 in DNA: TGCGCCAGCAGTGAACCTAGCGCCTCCTCCTACAATGAGCAGTTCTTC.

The chain carries TRBV14 and TRBJ2-3; D not certain. The CDR3 has 14 amino acids. The V and J ends lost 4 bases and 2 bases respectively, with 10 bases between them. Germline V gene sequence: CDR1 SGHDN, CDR2 FVKESK. DNA for the CDR3: TGTGCCAGCAGCCTCCGCAGATCCACAGATACGCAGTATTTT. As protein: CASSLRRSTDTQYF.

The J gene is TRBJ2-2, the V gene TRBV28; 9 bases are shared with TRBD2. This CDR3 contains 16 residues. The germline gives CDR1 MDHEN, CDR2 SYDVKM. The trim removed 2 bases at V and 6 bases at J, leaving 7 bases unmatched. The CDR3 loop is CASSLGMVAGAGELFF. CDR3 DNA sequence: TGTGCCAGCAGTTTAGGAATGGTAGCGGGAGCCGGGGAGCTGTTTTTT.

The chain has TRBV18 and TRBJ2-5, with 12 bases matching TRBD2. Germline assignment: CDR1 KGHSH and CDR2 LQKENI. This CDR3 region has 16 residues. V lost 3 bases to trimming and J lost 6 bases; unmatched junction nucleotides: 8. CDR3: CASSPFSSGREKTQYF. In DNA, the CDR3 is TGTGCCAGCTCACCCTTTTCTAGCGGGAGGGAGAAGACCCAGTACTTC.

V and J are TRBV18 and TRBJ2-2; 7 positions match TRBD1. The CDR3 covers 16 residues. The V gene end was trimmed by 5 bases and the J gene end by 4 bases; junction bases not matched to a gene: 10. Germline-derived CDR1 and CDR2 are KGHSH and LQKENI. The DNA for the CDR3 is TGTGCCAGCTCATCCCGACAGGGAGATAGCACCGGGGAGCTGTTTTTT. Its protein product is CASSSRQGDSTGELFF.